This is a list of T cell receptor beta chains from one sample in a study of T cells in Graves' hyperthyroidism and ophthalmopathy. TCRdb analysed the multiplex PCR reads with MiXCR anew, one entry per CDR3 protein. The repertoire consists of 500,000 to 800,000 distinct CDR3 sequences, with about 14% occurring once and the leading ten covering approximately 12%. Specimen: blood. The receptors were gathered from a woman aged 45-65 years with Graves' ophthalmopathy. The CDR3 runs from the conserved cysteine through the conserved F or W. The D gene is left open where the match is weak. Only some rows state a clone size, as once, few, many or a class for expanded clones.

v_gene: TRBV20-1; j_gene: TRBJ2-3; abundance: many; d_gene: NA; CDR3nt: TGCAGTGCTCGACGGGATAAACAGTTCACAGATACGCAGTATTTT; CDR3aa: CSARRDKQFTDTQYF
v_gene: TRBV20-1; j_gene: TRBJ1-1; abundance: many; d_gene: TRBD1; CDR3nt: TGCAGTGCCAGGGGGAGGGCGGACACTGAAGCTTTCTTT; CDR3aa: CSARGRADTEAFF
v_gene: TRBV12-3/TRBV12-4; j_gene: TRBJ2-1; abundance: many; d_gene: TRBD2; CDR3nt: TGTGCCAGCAGTTTGGGACTAGCGGGAGAAACTGGGAAGAATGAGCAGTTCTTC; CDR3aa: CASSLGLAGETGKNEQFF
v_gene: TRBV18; j_gene: TRBJ2-3; abundance: many; d_gene: NA; CDR3nt: TGTGCCAGCTCACCACAAGGGCCTAACACAGATACGCAGTATTTT; CDR3aa: CASSPQGPNTDTQYF
v_gene: TRBV7-4; j_gene: TRBJ2-7; abundance: NA; d_gene: NA; CDR3nt: TGTGCCAGCAGCTTTGGAGTAGAGGGGCCTTCCCTAAGATTTATCTACGAGCAGTACTTC; CDR3aa: CASSFGVEGPSLRFIYEQYF
v_gene: TRBV7-2; j_gene: TRBJ2-7; abundance: many; d_gene: TRBD1; CDR3nt: TGTGCCAGCAGCTTAGGCAGGGGGCAATACGAGCAGTACTTC; CDR3aa: CASSLGRGQYEQYF
v_gene: TRBV28; j_gene: TRBJ2-2; abundance: many; d_gene: TRBD2; CDR3nt: TGTGCCAGCAGTTTAGTGGGACTAGCGGACACCGGGGAGCTGTTTTTT; CDR3aa: CASSLVGLADTGELFF
v_gene: TRBV19; j_gene: TRBJ2-1; abundance: NA; d_gene: TRBD1; CDR3nt: TGTGCCAGTAGTACCGAGACAGGGAAAAGTACTTACTACAATGAGCAGTTCTTC; CDR3aa: CASSTETGKSTYYNEQFF
v_gene: TRBV28; j_gene: TRBJ2-2; abundance: many; d_gene: NA; CDR3nt: TGTGCCAGCAGCCCACCCCAGGGAAAAAACACCGGGGAGCTGTTTTTT; CDR3aa: CASSPPQGKNTGELFF
v_gene: TRBV20-1; j_gene: TRBJ2-7; abundance: NA; d_gene: TRBD2; CDR3nt: TGCAGTGCTAGGATTTTAGGGACTAGAGCCTACGAGCAGTACTTC; CDR3aa: CSARILGTRAYEQYF
v_gene: TRBV28; j_gene: TRBJ2-2; abundance: many; d_gene: NA; CDR3nt: TGTGCCAGCAGCCCTAGGGGGAAACCAAACACCGGGGAGCTGTTTTTT; CDR3aa: CASSPRGKPNTGELFF
v_gene: TRBV5-1; j_gene: TRBJ2-7; abundance: few; d_gene: NA; CDR3nt: TGCGCCAGCAGCTTGGGCTACTCCTACGAGCAGTACTTC; CDR3aa: CASSLGYSYEQYF
v_gene: TRBV7-8; j_gene: TRBJ2-7; abundance: many; d_gene: TRBD2; CDR3nt: TGTGCCAGCAGCTCCAGGACTAGCGGGAGGTTTAGGGGTTTCCACGAGCAGTACTTC; CDR3aa: CASSSRTSGRFRGFHEQYF
v_gene: TRBV2; j_gene: TRBJ2-3; abundance: many; d_gene: NA; CDR3nt: TGTGCCAGCAGTGGCCTGCCCCCGGGACGGCAAGTAGCAGATACGCAGTATTTT; CDR3aa: CASSGLPPGRQVADTQYF
v_gene: TRBV6-5; j_gene: TRBJ2-7; abundance: many; d_gene: NA; CDR3nt: TGTGCCAGCAGTTACTCGAGCGGCTCCTACGAGCAGTACTTC; CDR3aa: CASSYSSGSYEQYF
v_gene: TRBV28; j_gene: TRBJ2-1; abundance: NA; d_gene: TRBD2; CDR3nt: TGTGCCAGCAGCAGACTAGCGGGGGGGACTCGGTTGTTCTTC; CDR3aa: CASSRLAGGTRLFF
v_gene: TRBV7-9; j_gene: TRBJ2-3; abundance: NA; d_gene: NA; CDR3nt: TGTGCCAGCAGCTCGCCTAGGGTCGGCCCTAGCACAGATACGCAGTATTTT; CDR3aa: CASSSPRVGPSTDTQYF
v_gene: TRBV6-5; j_gene: TRBJ2-5; abundance: NA; d_gene: NA; CDR3nt: TGTGCCAGCAGTTACCCCAGTCAAGAGACCCAGTACTTC; CDR3aa: CASSYPSQETQYF
v_gene: TRBV2; j_gene: TRBJ1-6; abundance: NA; d_gene: NA; CDR3nt: TGTGCCAGCAGTGGCGGCACAGGTCACGGTTCACCCCTCCACTTT; CDR3aa: CASSGGTGHGSPLHF
v_gene: TRBV28; j_gene: TRBJ2-1; abundance: few; d_gene: TRBD2; CDR3nt: TGTGCCAGCAGTTCCTACCCCGGGACTAGTCAGAGGGACGGGAATGAGCAGTTCTTC; CDR3aa: CASSSYPGTSQRDGNEQFF
v_gene: TRBV4-3; j_gene: TRBJ2-1; abundance: few; d_gene: TRBD2; CDR3nt: TGCGCCAGCAGCCAAGATCGGACTAGCGCGGGAAATGAGCAGTTCTTC; CDR3aa: CASSQDRTSAGNEQFF
v_gene: TRBV10-3; j_gene: TRBJ1-2; abundance: NA; d_gene: NA; CDR3nt: TGTGCCATCATAGACCCACTAGGGTTGTATGGCTACACCTTC; CDR3aa: CAIIDPLGLYGYTF
v_gene: TRBV18; j_gene: TRBJ2-1; abundance: NA; d_gene: TRBD2; CDR3nt: TGTGCCAGCTCACCACAACTAGCGGGAGCAGTTCTTGAGCAGTTCTTC; CDR3aa: CASSPQLAGAVLEQFF
v_gene: TRBV7-9; j_gene: TRBJ1-5; abundance: NA; d_gene: NA; CDR3nt: TGTGCCAGCAGCTATCCGGGACCAGTTCGCAATCAGCCCCAGCATTTT; CDR3aa: CASSYPGPVRNQPQHF
v_gene: TRBV24-1; j_gene: TRBJ1-2; abundance: NA; d_gene: TRBD1; CDR3nt: TGTGCCACCAGTGACGACGGGACAGGGGCCTATGGCTACACCTTC; CDR3aa: CATSDDGTGAYGYTF
v_gene: TRBV2; j_gene: TRBJ2-7; abundance: many; d_gene: TRBD1; CDR3nt: TGTGCCAGCAGTGATCGGGACAGGGGGAGGAGGGAGCAGTACTTC; CDR3aa: CASSDRDRGRREQYF
v_gene: TRBV6-2/TRBV6-3; j_gene: TRBJ2-2; abundance: NA; d_gene: TRBD2; CDR3nt: TGTGCCAGCACCCGAACCCCCACGGGACTAGTACCCGGGGAGCTGTTTTTT; CDR3aa: CASTRTPTGLVPGELFF
v_gene: TRBV2; j_gene: TRBJ1-1; abundance: many; d_gene: NA; CDR3nt: TGTGCCAGCAGCGACTCCCGAATCTTGAACACTGAAGCTTTCTTT; CDR3aa: CASSDSRILNTEAFF
v_gene: TRBV28; j_gene: TRBJ2-3; abundance: many; d_gene: TRBD1; CDR3nt: TGTGCCAGCAGTCGCAGGGGGAGTGTCACAGATACGCAGTATTTT; CDR3aa: CASSRRGSVTDTQYF
v_gene: TRBV10-3; j_gene: TRBJ2-2; abundance: NA; d_gene: TRBD2; CDR3nt: TGTGCCATCAGTGAGTCGACCGGGACTATCGGCACCGGGGAGCTGTTTTTT; CDR3aa: CAISESTGTIGTGELFF
v_gene: TRBV7-2; j_gene: TRBJ2-7; abundance: many; d_gene: TRBD2; CDR3nt: TGTGCCAGCAGCTTATTCTTTCCTAGCGGGAGGGACGAGCAGTACTTC; CDR3aa: CASSLFFPSGRDEQYF
v_gene: TRBV6-2/TRBV6-3; j_gene: TRBJ2-7; abundance: NA; d_gene: NA; CDR3nt: TGTACCAGCAGTTACGGCGCCGGGATCTACGAGCAGTACTTC; CDR3aa: CTSSYGAGIYEQYF
v_gene: TRBV7-2; j_gene: TRBJ2-7; abundance: many; d_gene: TRBD2; CDR3nt: TGTGCCAGCAGCTTAGTACTAGCGGGAGGCTACGAGCAGTACTTC; CDR3aa: CASSLVLAGGYEQYF
v_gene: TRBV20-1; j_gene: TRBJ2-3; abundance: few; d_gene: NA; CDR3nt: TGCAGTGCTCGCACACAGGGAGACACGCAGTATTTT; CDR3aa: CSARTQGDTQYF
v_gene: TRBV28; j_gene: TRBJ2-3; abundance: many; d_gene: NA; CDR3nt: TGTGCCAGCTCTGGAAGCGCCAGCACAGATACGCAGTATTTT; CDR3aa: CASSGSASTDTQYF
v_gene: TRBV4-1; j_gene: TRBJ1-1; abundance: few; d_gene: TRBD1; CDR3nt: TGCGCCAGCAGCCAAAGGGGGCCCGCTGAAGCTTTCTTT; CDR3aa: CASSQRGPAEAFF
v_gene: TRBV27; j_gene: TRBJ2-2; abundance: NA; d_gene: TRBD2; CDR3nt: TGTGCCAGCAGTTTTTGGCTAGCGGGAGCCTCGAGGACCGGGGAGCTGTTTTTT; CDR3aa: CASSFWLAGASRTGELFF
v_gene: TRBV29-1; j_gene: TRBJ1-1; abundance: NA; d_gene: TRBD1; CDR3nt: TGCAGCGTTGAAGATGACAGGGAGTTTGCTTTCTTT; CDR3aa: CSVEDDREFAFF
v_gene: TRBV2; j_gene: TRBJ2-1; abundance: many; d_gene: TRBD1; CDR3nt: TGTGCCAGCAGGAAGGACAGGAGTTCCTACAATGAGCAGTTCTTC; CDR3aa: CASRKDRSSYNEQFF
v_gene: TRBV5-1; j_gene: TRBJ2-7; abundance: many; d_gene: NA; CDR3nt: TGTGCCAGCAGCTTTGGGCAGGGCTCCTACGAGCAGTACTTC; CDR3aa: CASSFGQGSYEQYF
v_gene: TRBV18; j_gene: TRBJ1-4; abundance: many; d_gene: NA; CDR3nt: TGTGCCAGCTCGCGAACAGCGGCAAAAAATGAAAAACTGTTTTTT; CDR3aa: CASSRTAAKNEKLFF
v_gene: TRBV11-2; j_gene: TRBJ2-5; abundance: many; d_gene: NA; CDR3nt: TGTGCCAGCAGCTTAGATAGTGGTCCTTACAGGGCCACACCGTACTTC; CDR3aa: CASSLDSGPYRATPYF
v_gene: TRBV2; j_gene: TRBJ2-7; abundance: many; d_gene: NA; CDR3nt: TGTGCCAGCAGTGCGGGCACAGGAGGTAACCACGAGCAGTACTTC; CDR3aa: CASSAGTGGNHEQYF
v_gene: TRBV9; j_gene: TRBJ2-7; abundance: NA; d_gene: NA; CDR3nt: TGTGCCAGCAGCGTAGGGCTGGGGTCCTACGAGCAGTACTTC; CDR3aa: CASSVGLGSYEQYF
v_gene: TRBV9; j_gene: TRBJ2-3; abundance: many; d_gene: TRBD2; CDR3nt: TGTGCCAGCAGCGTAGGTGCTAGCGGGAGGTTCGGTACAGATACGCAGTATTTT; CDR3aa: CASSVGASGRFGTDTQYF
v_gene: TRBV9; j_gene: TRBJ2-3; abundance: NA; d_gene: TRBD2; CDR3nt: TGTGCCAGCAGCGTAGAGTGGGCTAGCGGCCCCACAGATACGCAGTATTTT; CDR3aa: CASSVEWASGPTDTQYF
v_gene: TRBV6-2/TRBV6-3; j_gene: TRBJ1-4; abundance: NA; d_gene: NA; CDR3nt: TGTGCCAGCAGTTACTCGACCCCGGGGACAAACCTGTTTTTT; CDR3aa: CASSYSTPGTNLFF
v_gene: TRBV27; j_gene: TRBJ1-6; abundance: NA; d_gene: NA; CDR3nt: TGTGCCAGCAGTTTAATGCAGGGAAGTTCACCCCTCCACTTT; CDR3aa: CASSLMQGSSPLHF
v_gene: TRBV19; j_gene: TRBJ2-2; abundance: few; d_gene: NA; CDR3nt: TGTGCCAGTAGTGCACCCCTTTGGGTAACGAACACCGGGGAGCTGTTTTTT; CDR3aa: CASSAPLWVTNTGELFF
v_gene: TRBV29-1; j_gene: TRBJ2-1; abundance: many; d_gene: TRBD2; CDR3nt: TGCAGCGTCCCGCCGGCGGGAGCTTGGAATGAGCAGTTCTTC; CDR3aa: CSVPPAGAWNEQFF
v_gene: TRBV5-6; j_gene: TRBJ2-1; abundance: many; d_gene: TRBD2; CDR3nt: TGTGCCAGCAGATGGCGGGAGGGCCCTCGAGAGCAGTTCTTC; CDR3aa: CASRWREGPREQFF
v_gene: TRBV14; j_gene: TRBJ2-1; abundance: NA; d_gene: NA; CDR3nt: TGTGCCAGCAGCCAAGGGTGGGGGAACTCGGCCTACAATGAGCAGTTCTTC; CDR3aa: CASSQGWGNSAYNEQFF
v_gene: TRBV28; j_gene: TRBJ2-3; abundance: many; d_gene: NA; CDR3nt: TGTGCCAGGAGCTCGGCTGTGACGCCAGATACGCAGTATTTT; CDR3aa: CARSSAVTPDTQYF
v_gene: TRBV27; j_gene: TRBJ1-1; abundance: NA; d_gene: NA; CDR3nt: TGTGCCAGCAGCCGCGCCTCCCGGAAGACTGAAGCTTTCTTT; CDR3aa: CASSRASRKTEAFF
v_gene: TRBV19; j_gene: TRBJ1-6; abundance: once; d_gene: TRBD1; CDR3nt: TGTGCCAGTGGCCGAGCCTCGGGACAGTTTAATTCACCCCTCCACTTT; CDR3aa: CASGRASGQFNSPLHF
v_gene: TRBV29-1; j_gene: TRBJ2-7; abundance: once; d_gene: NA; CDR3nt: TGCAGCGTTGGTTTTTCCTACGAGCAGTACTTC; CDR3aa: CSVGFSYEQYF
v_gene: TRBV10-3; j_gene: TRBJ2-7; abundance: many; d_gene: NA; CDR3nt: TGTGCCTCCCGGGACTCACGGCCTTACTACGAGCAGTACTTC; CDR3aa: CASRDSRPYYEQYF
v_gene: TRBV5-4; j_gene: TRBJ1-1; abundance: many; d_gene: TRBD1; CDR3nt: TGTGCCAGCAGCGCTGACAGGGGTATAGCTTTCTTT; CDR3aa: CASSADRGIAFF
v_gene: TRBV28; j_gene: TRBJ2-5; abundance: many; d_gene: TRBD1; CDR3nt: TGTGCCTGCAGTTTAAACGGGCCGGGACAGGGCCACGAGACCCAGTACTTC; CDR3aa: CACSLNGPGQGHETQYF
v_gene: TRBV6-5; j_gene: TRBJ1-2; abundance: many; d_gene: NA; CDR3nt: TGTGCCAGCAGTTACTCGACGGCCGTTTATGGCTACACCTTC; CDR3aa: CASSYSTAVYGYTF